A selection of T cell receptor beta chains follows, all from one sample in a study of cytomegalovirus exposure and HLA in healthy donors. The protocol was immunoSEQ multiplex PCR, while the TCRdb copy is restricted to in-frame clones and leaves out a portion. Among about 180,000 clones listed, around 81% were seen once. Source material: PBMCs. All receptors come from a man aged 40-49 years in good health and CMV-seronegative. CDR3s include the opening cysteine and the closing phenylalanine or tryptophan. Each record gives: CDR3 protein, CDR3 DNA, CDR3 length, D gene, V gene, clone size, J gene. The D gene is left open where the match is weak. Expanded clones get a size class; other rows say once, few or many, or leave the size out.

cdr3_aa: CASSFSRGAGELFF
cdr3_nt: TGTGCCAGCAGCTTTTCCCGGGGGGCCGGGGAGCTGTTTTTT
cdr3_length: 14
d_call: TRBD2
v_call: TRBV7-2
clone_size: NA
j_call: TRBJ2-2

cdr3_aa: CASSSVAGGPEETQYF
cdr3_nt: TGCGCCAGCAGCTCGGTAGCGGGGGGGCCGGAGGAGACCCAGTACTTC
cdr3_length: 16
d_call: TRBD2
v_call: TRBV5-1
clone_size: NA
j_call: TRBJ2-5

cdr3_aa: CASSLDTGTGARAEAFF
cdr3_nt: TGTGCCAGCAGCTTGGATACCGGGACAGGGGCGCGCGCTGAAGCTTTCTTT
cdr3_length: 17
d_call: TRBD1
v_call: TRBV11-2
clone_size: NA
j_call: TRBJ1-1

cdr3_aa: CASSHVTGGYGEAFF
cdr3_nt: TGCGCCAGCAGCCACGTGACAGGGGGCTATGGTGAAGCTTTCTTT
cdr3_length: 15
d_call: TRBD1
v_call: TRBV4-3
clone_size: NA
j_call: TRBJ1-1

cdr3_aa: CSSSFGPQPQHF
cdr3_nt: TGTTCCAGCAGCTTTGGGCCTCAGCCCCAGCATTTT
cdr3_length: 12
d_call: NA
v_call: TRBV7-9
clone_size: NA
j_call: TRBJ1-5

cdr3_aa: CASSREASGIRGIGEQFF
cdr3_nt: TGTGCCAGCAGCAGGGAGGCTAGCGGGATCAGGGGAATCGGTGAGCAGTTCTTC
cdr3_length: 18
d_call: TRBD2
v_call: TRBV27
clone_size: NA
j_call: TRBJ2-1

cdr3_aa: CASRPSGSSYNEQFF
cdr3_nt: TGTGCCAGCAGACCAAGCGGGAGCTCCTACAATGAGCAGTTCTTC
cdr3_length: 15
d_call: TRBD2
v_call: TRBV7-9
clone_size: NA
j_call: TRBJ2-1

cdr3_aa: CASSLGDRGGNQPQHF
cdr3_nt: TGCGCCAGCAGCTTAGGTGACAGGGGAGGCAATCAGCCCCAGCATTTT
cdr3_length: 16
d_call: TRBD1
v_call: TRBV5-1
clone_size: NA
j_call: TRBJ1-5

cdr3_aa: CATSRSSGAYEQYF
cdr3_nt: TGTGCCACCAGCAGGTCTAGCGGAGCCTACGAGCAGTACTTC
cdr3_length: 14
d_call: TRBD2
v_call: TRBV15
clone_size: NA
j_call: TRBJ2-7

cdr3_aa: CASSPSSGGAGGTQYF
cdr3_nt: TGTGCCAGCTCACCATCTAGCGGGGGGGCCGGTGGAACGCAGTATTTT
cdr3_length: 16
d_call: TRBD2
v_call: TRBV18
clone_size: NA
j_call: TRBJ2-3

cdr3_aa: CASRLQAGVSYNEQFF
cdr3_nt: TGTGCCAGCAGGCTCCAAGCGGGGGTCTCCTACAATGAGCAGTTCTTC
cdr3_length: 16
d_call: TRBD2
v_call: TRBV7-2
clone_size: NA
j_call: TRBJ2-1

cdr3_aa: CASSGNLGTDFLYGYTF
cdr3_nt: TGTGCCAGCAGCGGAAATCTCGGGACAGATTTCCTTTATGGCTACACCTTC
cdr3_length: 17
d_call: TRBD1
v_call: TRBV7-9
clone_size: NA
j_call: TRBJ1-2

cdr3_aa: CASSIPQVHEQFF
cdr3_nt: TGTGCCAGTAGTATCCCACAGGTCCATGAGCAGTTCTTC
cdr3_length: 13
d_call: NA
v_call: TRBV19
clone_size: NA
j_call: TRBJ2-1

cdr3_aa: CATSRVLSGNTIYF
cdr3_nt: TGTGCCACCAGCAGGGTACTCTCTGGAAACACCATATATTTT
cdr3_length: 14
d_call: NA
v_call: TRBV15
clone_size: few
j_call: TRBJ1-3

cdr3_aa: CASSYFSSVGGELFF
cdr3_nt: TGTGCCAGCAGTTACTTCTCTAGCGTAGGCGGGGAGCTGTTTTTT
cdr3_length: 15
d_call: NA
v_call: TRBV6-5
clone_size: NA
j_call: TRBJ2-2

cdr3_aa: CASSNDRGEQYF
cdr3_nt: TGTGCCAGTAGTAACGACAGGGGCGAGCAGTACTTC
cdr3_length: 12
d_call: TRBD1
v_call: TRBV19
clone_size: NA
j_call: TRBJ2-7

cdr3_aa: CASSPRDRGLRMNTEAFF
cdr3_nt: TGTGCCAGCAGCCCTCGGGACAGGGGGCTGCGCATGAACACTGAAGCTTTCTTT
cdr3_length: 18
d_call: TRBD1
v_call: TRBV14
clone_size: NA
j_call: TRBJ1-1

cdr3_aa: CAWSVLGTGNEKLFF
cdr3_nt: TGTGCCTGGAGCGTTCTTGGGACAGGGAATGAAAAACTGTTTTTT
cdr3_length: 15
d_call: TRBD1
v_call: TRBV30
clone_size: NA
j_call: TRBJ1-4

cdr3_aa: CASKRRVDTEAFF
cdr3_nt: TGTGCCAGTAAGCGTCGGGTAGATACTGAAGCTTTCTTT
cdr3_length: 13
d_call: NA
v_call: TRBV19
clone_size: NA
j_call: TRBJ1-1

cdr3_aa: CASSRVSYEQYF
cdr3_nt: TGTGCCAGCAGTCGCGTCTCCTACGAGCAGTACTTC
cdr3_length: 12
d_call: NA
v_call: TRBV13
clone_size: NA
j_call: TRBJ2-7

cdr3_aa: CASSSGAGTGELFF
cdr3_nt: TGCGCCAGCAGTAGCGGGGCGGGCACCGGGGAGCTGTTTTTT
cdr3_length: 14
d_call: TRBD2
v_call: TRBV5-1
clone_size: once
j_call: TRBJ2-2

cdr3_aa: CAISEVGGMNTEAFF
cdr3_nt: TGTGCCATCAGTGAGGTGGGGGGAATGAACACTGAAGCTTTCTTT
cdr3_length: 15
d_call: NA
v_call: TRBV10-3
clone_size: NA
j_call: TRBJ1-1

cdr3_aa: CASSLGAGGGKDTQYF
cdr3_nt: TGCGCCAGCAGCTTGGGTGCGGGAGGGGGCAAAGATACGCAGTATTTT
cdr3_length: 16
d_call: TRBD2
v_call: TRBV5-1
clone_size: NA
j_call: TRBJ2-3

cdr3_aa: CASGLAMGQATYEQYF
cdr3_nt: TGTGCTAGTGGTTTGGCGATGGGACAGGCAACCTACGAGCAGTACTTC
cdr3_length: 16
d_call: TRBD1
v_call: TRBV12-5
clone_size: few
j_call: TRBJ2-7

cdr3_aa: CASSQIRNTEAFF
cdr3_nt: TGCGCCAGCAGCCAGATCAGGAACACTGAAGCTTTCTTT
cdr3_length: 13
d_call: NA
v_call: TRBV10-2
clone_size: NA
j_call: TRBJ1-1

cdr3_aa: CASSSGSRKETQYF
cdr3_nt: TGTGCCAGCAGTTCAGGCAGTAGAAAAGAGACCCAGTACTTC
cdr3_length: 14
d_call: NA
v_call: TRBV27
clone_size: NA
j_call: TRBJ2-5

cdr3_aa: CASSRSGGQGRETQYF
cdr3_nt: TGTGCCAGCAGCCGGTCAGGAGGACAGGGCCGAGAGACCCAGTACTTC
cdr3_length: 16
d_call: TRBD1
v_call: TRBV7-2
clone_size: NA
j_call: TRBJ2-5

cdr3_aa: CASSLRFASGGARETQYF
cdr3_nt: TGTGCCAGCAGCTTAAGGTTCGCTAGCGGGGGGGCGAGAGAGACCCAGTACTTC
cdr3_length: 18
d_call: TRBD2
v_call: TRBV7-6
clone_size: NA
j_call: TRBJ2-5

cdr3_aa: CASRNRVNTGELFF
cdr3_nt: TGTGCCAGTAGAAACAGGGTTAACACCGGGGAGCTGTTTTTT
cdr3_length: 14
d_call: NA
v_call: TRBV19
clone_size: NA
j_call: TRBJ2-2

cdr3_aa: CASSQNPGGGGTGELFF
cdr3_nt: TGCGCCAGCAGCCAAAATCCTGGGGGAGGGGGCACCGGGGAGCTGTTTTTT
cdr3_length: 17
d_call: NA
v_call: TRBV4-1
clone_size: NA
j_call: TRBJ2-2

cdr3_aa: CASSSGSTQETQYF
cdr3_nt: TGCGCCAGCAGCTCAGGGTCAACCCAAGAGACCCAGTACTTC
cdr3_length: 14
d_call: NA
v_call: TRBV5-1
clone_size: once
j_call: TRBJ2-5

cdr3_aa: CASSPFVGAGGNEQYF
cdr3_nt: TGCGCCAGCAGCCCCTTCGTGGGGGCAGGGGGAAACGAGCAGTACTTC
cdr3_length: 16
d_call: TRBD1
v_call: TRBV4-3
clone_size: NA
j_call: TRBJ2-7

cdr3_aa: CASSQREKQFF
cdr3_nt: TGCGCCAGCAGCCAGAGGGAAAAGCAGTTCTTC
cdr3_length: 11
d_call: NA
v_call: TRBV4-1
clone_size: NA
j_call: TRBJ2-1

cdr3_aa: CASSPRGGREQYF
cdr3_nt: TGTGCCAGCAGCCCCCGCGGGGGTCGGGAGCAGTACTTC
cdr3_length: 13
d_call: TRBD2
v_call: TRBV7-2
clone_size: NA
j_call: TRBJ2-7

cdr3_aa: CAISESRESYNEQFF
cdr3_nt: TGTGCCATCAGTGAGTCGAGGGAATCCTACAATGAGCAGTTCTTC
cdr3_length: 15
d_call: NA
v_call: TRBV10-3
clone_size: NA
j_call: TRBJ2-1

cdr3_aa: CASSADRGHYNEQFF
cdr3_nt: TGTGCCAGCAGCGCGGACAGGGGGCACTACAATGAGCAGTTCTTC
cdr3_length: 15
d_call: TRBD1
v_call: TRBV6-5
clone_size: NA
j_call: TRBJ2-1

cdr3_aa: CAWSVRGRVSNQPQHF
cdr3_nt: TGTGCCTGGAGTGTACGGGGTCGTGTTAGCAATCAGCCCCAGCATTTT
cdr3_length: 16
d_call: NA
v_call: TRBV30
clone_size: NA
j_call: TRBJ1-5

cdr3_aa: CATRLAGGLDTQYF
cdr3_nt: TGTGCCACCCGACTAGCGGGGGGCTTGGATACGCAGTATTTT
cdr3_length: 14
d_call: TRBD2
v_call: TRBV6-5
clone_size: NA
j_call: TRBJ2-3

cdr3_aa: CASSYPRTGEAETQYF
cdr3_nt: TGTGCCAGCAGTTACCCCCGAACAGGGGAGGCAGAGACCCAGTACTTC
cdr3_length: 16
d_call: NA
v_call: TRBV6-6
clone_size: NA
j_call: TRBJ2-5

cdr3_aa: CASSQEYGSSYNEQFF
cdr3_nt: TGCGCCAGCAGCCAAGAGTATGGCAGCTCCTACAATGAGCAGTTCTTC
cdr3_length: 16
d_call: NA
v_call: TRBV4-3
clone_size: NA
j_call: TRBJ2-1

cdr3_aa: CASSVAGNQPQHF
cdr3_nt: TGTGCCAGCAGCGTAGCCGGTAATCAGCCCCAGCATTTT
cdr3_length: 13
d_call: NA
v_call: TRBV9
clone_size: NA
j_call: TRBJ1-5

cdr3_aa: CASSKLANTGELFF
cdr3_nt: TGTGCCAGCAGCAAGCTGGCGAACACCGGGGAGCTGTTTTTT
cdr3_length: 14
d_call: NA
v_call: TRBV9
clone_size: NA
j_call: TRBJ2-2

cdr3_aa: CASSEGPDRRSSYEQYF
cdr3_nt: TGTGCCAGCAGTGAAGGGCCGGACAGGCGAAGCTCCTACGAGCAGTACTTC
cdr3_length: 17
d_call: TRBD1
v_call: TRBV25-1
clone_size: NA
j_call: TRBJ2-7

cdr3_aa: CASSGLKAGGTGELFF
cdr3_nt: TGTGCCAGCAGTGGGCTTAAGGCGGGGGGTACCGGGGAGCTGTTTTTT
cdr3_length: 16
d_call: TRBD2
v_call: TRBV25-1
clone_size: NA
j_call: TRBJ2-2